The next 27 T cell receptor beta chains were all read from a single sample in a study of blood T cell repertoires in COVID-19. TCRdb keeps only in-frame clones here, not all; method: immunoSEQ multiplex PCR. Among under 70,000 clones listed, roughly 84% were seen once. The sample was peripheral blood. The origin of the receptors is a young woman with acute or convalescent COVID-19.

J is TRBJ1-1 and V is TRBV6-5; perhaps TRBD1 as D (6 bases). The CDR3 has 16 amino acids. Per the germline V gene, CDR1 is MNHEY and CDR2 is SVGAGI. V was shortened by 0 bases and J by 1 base, with 12 bases between the two germline ends. As DNA, the CDR3 is TGTGCCAGCAGTTACTCCCCAGGCAGGGGGAACACTGAAGCTTTCTTT. This gives the protein CASSYSPGRGNTEAFF.

V is TRBV2 and J is TRBJ1-1; a weak D match, TRBD1 (6 bases). V dropped 8 bases and J dropped 1 base, with 11 bases sitting between them. The CDR3 extends over 13 amino acids. CDR1 and CDR2 (germline): SNHLY, FYNNEI. The CDR3 DNA follows: TGTGCCAGCGGACAGTGGGGGAACACTGAAGCTTTCTTT. The encoded protein is CASGQWGNTEAFF.

The V call is TRBV7-2, the J call TRBJ2-2; 13 bases fit TRBD2. Germline-derived CDR1 and CDR2 are SGHTA and FQGNSA. There are 16 residues in the CDR3. V lost 1 base to trimming and J lost 5 bases; unmatched junction nucleotides: 1. CDR3 sequence reads: CASSLGLAGGTGELFF. CDR3 nucleotides: TGTGCCAGCAGCTTAGGACTAGCGGGAGGTACCGGGGAGCTGTTTTTT.

The chain combines TRBV9 with TRBJ2-2, with 7 positions matching TRBD1. The V segment lost 4 bases and the J segment 2 bases; nucleotides outside the gene matches: 8. This CDR3 spans 16 amino acids. Germline-derived CDR1 and CDR2 are SGDLS and YYNGEE. Written as DNA, the CDR3 is TGTGCCAGCAGCAGATCCGGGACAGTAAACACCGGGGAGCTGTTTTTT. Amino acids: CASSRSGTVNTGELFF. The complete variable domain, with remaining parts taken from reference TRBV9 and TRBJ2-2, reads DSGVTQTPKHLITATGQRVTLRCSPRSGDLSVYWYQQSLDQGLQFLIQYYNGEERAKGNILERFSAQQFPDLHSELNLSSLELGDSALYFCASSRSGTVNTGELFFGEGSRLTVL.

V and J are TRBV28 and TRBJ2-3; D gene ambiguous. This CDR3 comprises 16 residues. The V gene's germline CDR1 is MDHEN and CDR2 SYDVKM. The V end was cut by 4 bases, the J end by 1 base, with 15 bases between. Here the CDR3 reads CASSSPHEEGTDTQYF. Here the CDR3 DNA reads TGTGCCAGCAGTTCACCCCACGAGGAAGGCACAGATACGCAGTATTTT.

The J gene is TRBJ1-5, the V gene TRBV19; tentative D call: TRBD1 (6 bases). V was trimmed by 3 bases and J by 3 bases, leaving 12 bases between them. The CDR3 is 15 amino acids. Looked up from germline, CDR1 is LNHDA and CDR2 is SQIVND (reference sequence). CDR3 bases: TGTGCCAGTAGTATCTTGGACAGTTTCAATCAGCCCCAGCATTTT. This translates into CASSILDSFNQPQHF.

This clone appeared a single time. The V gene is TRBV7-9, the J gene TRBJ2-3, with a possible D match to TRBD2 (7 bases). Germline CDR1 reads SEHNR; CDR2 reads FQNEAQ (reference sequence). The CDR3 is 16 amino acids. Trimming removed 5 bases from V and 5 bases from J, with 20 bases in between. In nucleotides, the CDR3 is TGTGCCAGCAGCCCCTGGCGGGAGCCAGGGGAAGATACGCAGTATTTT. This sequence encodes CASSPWREPGEDTQYF.

This chain links TRBV6-5 with TRBJ1-4, with D possibly TRBD1 on 6 matching bases. V was clipped by 8 bases and J by 4 bases, with 17 bases between them. CDR1 and CDR2 (germline): MNHEY, SVGAGI. The CDR3 is 15 residues long. This chain's CDR3 is CASRQDFQGNEKLFF. The DNA of the CDR3 is TGTGCCAGCCGACAGGACTTCCAGGGTAATGAAAAACTGTTTTTT.

The chain uses TRBV7-8 and TRBJ1-5, with 8 bases that match TRBD1. CDR3 length equals 18 residues. Germline CDR1 and CDR2: SGHVS and FQNEAQ. J lost 3 bases, V lost 5 bases, and 15 bases had no gene match. CDR3 bases: TGTGCCAGCAGCCCCGGACAGGGAGGCCGCGGGGTCAATCAGCCCCAGCATTTT. Translation gives CASSPGQGGRGVNQPQHF.

The J gene is TRBJ2-1, the V gene TRBV11-2; D may be TRBD2 (6 bases). V was trimmed by 0 bases and J by 4 bases, leaving 16 bases between them. This CDR3 comprises 17 residues. CDR1 SGHAT and CDR2 FQNNGV come from the germline V gene. This chain's CDR3 is CASSLEGRGSGYNEQFF. The CDR3 nucleotides are TGTGCCAGCAGCTTAGAGGGCCGGGGGAGCGGGTACAATGAGCAGTTCTTC.

This clone has only a few counts. This chain joins TRBV5-1 and TRBJ1-4, with a tentative D call TRBD1 (5 bases). The CDR3 consists of 16 residues. V was pared by 4 bases and J by 0 bases, with 13 bases between. Per germline, CDR1 SGHRS and CDR2 YFSETQ. The CDR3 DNA follows: TGCGCCAGCAGCACCGACAGAATTGCAACTAATGAAAAACTGTTTTTT. Protein sequence: CASSTDRIATNEKLFF.

The chain is built from TRBV2 and TRBJ2-7; D is ambiguous. Looked up from germline, CDR1 is SNHLY and CDR2 is FYNNEI. Trimming took 6 bases from V and 6 from J, leaving 18 bases between them. The CDR3 loop spans 14 amino acids. The chain's CDR3 is CASRGAVTRSEQYF. The CDR3 nucleotides are TGTGCCAGCAGGGGTGCCGTAACGAGGTCCGAGCAGTACTTC.

This chain joins TRBV4-2 and TRBJ2-1; perhaps TRBD2 as D (6 bases). The V and J ends lost 0 bases and 5 bases respectively, with 11 bases between them. Germline V gene sequence: CDR1 LGHNA, CDR2 YNFKEQ. The CDR3 covers 15 residues. The CDR3 DNA reads TGTGCCAGCAGCCAAGAAGGGACTGGCCACAATGAGCAGTTCTTC. Translation: CASSQEGTGHNEQFF.

This chain links TRBV6-5 with TRBJ2-1; 10 bases line up with TRBD2. CDR1 and CDR2 from the germline V gene are MNHEY and SVGAGI. The CDR3 is made up of 15 amino acids. V was pared by 7 bases and J by 6 bases, with 9 bases of the junction left unmatched. CDR3 nucleotides: TGTGCCAGCATCCTAAGACTAGCGGGTATCAATGAGCAGTTCTTC. It is translated as CASILRLAGINEQFF.

The rearrangement links TRBV27 to TRBJ2-1; the match to TRBD2 covers 7 bases. Germline CDR1 and CDR2: MNHEY and SMNVEV (reference sequence). This CDR3 has 14 residues. V lost 7 bases and J lost 4; bases outside the gene matches: 7. CDR3 DNA: TGTGCCAGCAAAGTGGGACTACCGTACAATGAGCAGTTCTTC. It yields the protein CASKVGLPYNEQFF.

The chain couples TRBV6-1 to TRBJ2-7, with 7 bases identical to TRBD2. Trimming removed 3 bases from V and 3 bases from J; junction bases left unmatched: 11. The CDR3 runs 16 residues. Germline V gives CDR1 MNHNS, CDR2 SASEGT. In DNA form, the CDR3 reads TGTGCCAGCAGTGACCGGGGAGCGGGGATGTACTACGAGCAGTACTTC. This encodes CASSDRGAGMYYEQYF.

The V call is TRBV2, the J call TRBJ2-7; TRBD2 might be the D (5 bases). The CDR3 length is 12 residues. V was pared by 5 bases and J by 7 bases, with 12 bases between. Per germline, CDR1 SNHLY and CDR2 FYNNEI. CDR3 DNA: TGTGCCAGCAGTTTCGATGGAGGAGAGCAGTACTTC. Residues: CASSFDGGEQYF.

This chain joins TRBV7-2 and TRBJ2-7; 9 nucleotides line up with TRBD2. Germline-derived CDR1 and CDR2 are SGHTA and FQGNSA. Trimming cost V 2 bases and J 2 bases; bases outside gene matches: 7. The CDR3 contains 16 residues. Here the CDR3 DNA reads TGTGCCAGCAGCTTAAGGGATAGCGGGAGTCCCTACGAGCAGTACTTC. Translation gives CASSLRDSGSPYEQYF.

The chain combines TRBV6-1 with TRBJ1-2; 10 nucleotides match TRBD1. Per the germline V gene, CDR1 is MNHNS and CDR2 is SASEGT. This CDR3 has 17 amino acids. The ends lost 0 bases at V and 2 bases at J; junction bases unmatched: 6. The chain's CDR3 is CASSEAFGTGENYGYTF. In nucleotides, the CDR3 is TGTGCCAGCAGTGAAGCGTTCGGGACAGGGGAGAACTATGGCTACACCTTC.

V usage is TRBV4-1 and J usage is TRBJ2-5; 11 nucleotides match TRBD2. Germline lookup yields CDR1 MGHRA and CDR2 YSYEKL. The ends lost 4 bases at V and 1 base at J; junction bases unmatched: 5. The CDR3 extends over 16 amino acids. CDR3 bases: TGCGCCAGCAGCCGAGGGACTAGCGGACTCCAAGAGACCCAGTACTTC. Translating it yields CASSRGTSGLQETQYF.

This chain links TRBV28 with TRBJ1-1, with D possibly being TRBD1 (5 bases). Germline V gene lookup returns CDR1 MDHEN and CDR2 SYDVKM. V was trimmed by 6 bases and J by 10 bases, leaving 15 bases between them. The CDR3 covers 12 residues. The DNA for the CDR3 is TGTGCCAGCAGACCAGAGGGGAGGGGAGCTTTCTTT. Amino acids: CASRPEGRGAFF.

This clone was recorded once. This chain connects TRBV11-2 to TRBJ2-2, with D uncertain. V shed 3 bases and J shed 8 bases, with 19 bases lying between them. From germline, CDR1 is SGHAT and CDR2 FQNNGV. The CDR3 runs 16 residues. CDR3 region: CASSFLRNNKRGELFF. Here the CDR3 DNA reads TGTGCCAGCAGCTTTTTGCGGAACAACAAGAGAGGGGAGCTGTTTTTT.

This chain joins TRBV5-6 and TRBJ1-1; D is perhaps TRBD1 (5 bases). V gave up 3 bases and J gave up 3 bases, with 15 bases separating them. CDR1 and CDR2 (germline): SGHDT, YYEEEE. The CDR3 sequence is 15 residues long. CDR3 in DNA: TGTGCCAGCAGCTCGGGGGACGGCGGAGACACTGAAGCTTTCTTT. This codes for CASSSGDGGDTEAFF.

The rearrangement joins TRBV12-3 or TRBV12-4 to TRBJ1-2, with D tentatively TRBD1 (5 bases). This CDR3 contains 12 residues. The germline V and J ends were trimmed by 5 bases and 2 bases, with 6 bases remaining between them. CDR3: CASSAGNYGYTF. In DNA form, the CDR3 reads TGTGCCAGCAGTGCAGGGAACTATGGCTACACCTTC.

This clone came up once. This chain links TRBV19 with TRBJ2-1, with 10 bases fitting TRBD1. CDR1 is LNHDA, CDR2 SQIVND, per germline (reference sequence). The CDR3 sequence is 17 residues long. J gave up 5 bases and V 5 bases, and 12 bases lay outside the gene matches. In DNA, the CDR3 is TGTGCCAGTAGTCCGAGCAAAGACAGGGGGCTGGACAATGAGCAGTTCTTC. It yields the protein CASSPSKDRGLDNEQFF.

This chain links TRBV5-1 with TRBJ2-7, with 10 bases lining up with TRBD2. Germline V gene sequence: CDR1 SGHRS, CDR2 YFSETQ. With V trimmed by 0 bases and J by 6 bases, 6 bases remained unmatched. The CDR3 runs to 15 residues. CDR3 DNA sequence: TGCGCCAGCAGCTTGGATCCTAGCGGGAGAGTCGAGCAGTACTTC. Translated, it gives CASSLDPSGRVEQYF.

This clone was seen only once. The gene calls are TRBV19 and TRBJ1-1; the D gene is possibly TRBD1 (5 bases). The CDR3 is made up of 13 amino acids. Per germline, CDR1 LNHDA and CDR2 SQIVND (reference sequence). Trimming pared 3 bases from V and 2 bases from J, leaving 7 bases between. The CDR3 sequence is CASSMTENTEAFF. CDR3 coding DNA: TGTGCCAGTAGTATGACAGAAAACACTGAAGCTTTCTTT.